Described below is a single T cell receptor (beta chain) sequence and its context. Resections took place in Japan or China from 2014 to 2017. The data stem from a study of immune evolution from preneoplasia to lung adenocarcinoma. Per germline, CDR1 SEHNR and CDR2 FQNEAQ (reference sequence). CDR3 length: 16 amino acids. J gave up 7 bases and V 5 bases, and 16 bases lay outside the gene matches. Sequencing was performed with immunoSEQ multiplex PCR; in TCRdb, only in-frame clones are kept and a portion is missing. The data contain a few thousand clones, approximately 86% of them singletons. The chain recombines TRBV7-9 with TRBJ2-5, with 7 positions matching TRBD2. The sequence was obtained from a donor older than 65 with lung adenocarcinoma. The sample taken for sequencing was FFPE minimally invasive lung adenocarcinoma tissue. Here the CDR3 reads CASSPTSEVLRRTQYF. Written as DNA, the CDR3 is TGTGCCAGCAGCCCTACTAGCGAGGTCCTCCGGCGGACCCAGTACTTC.